Listed below are T cell receptor beta chains from one sample, sequenced in a study of spatial heterogeneity in lung cancer. TCRdb re-called the 5' RACE reads through MiXCR, storing one row per CDR3 protein. The sample includes roughly 3,900 distinct CDR3 sequences, 9% to 12% of them seen just once. The material sequenced was lung tumor tissue, taken at surgery. All receptors derive from a female donor with early-stage non-small cell lung cancer. Each CDR3 is given with its conserved first and last residue. A D gene is named only where the DNA matches it firmly.

>TRBD1|TRBV7-9|14
CASRAGGEGETQYF
>NA|TRBV24-1|15
CATAPAGTNTDTQYF
>NA|TRBV6-1|15
CASSEYPDGADTQYF
>NA|TRBV5-1|15
CASTDPRQNTGELFF
>NA|TRBV3-1|13
CASSHVSTDTQYF
>NA|TRBV19|17
CASSSILAGQGNQPQHF
>NA|TRBV5-5|14
CASSSGVFNNEQFF
>NA|TRBV7-9|15
CASSQDSPTSDTQYF
>TRBD2|TRBV7-2|15
CASSFSWGGSGELFF
>TRBD2|TRBV4-3|18
CASSPAGLAGEIYNEQFF
>TRBD2|TRBV20-1|14
CSARERGDTGELFF
>NA|TRBV7-9|17
CASSPFPGGRVDTEAFF
>NA|TRBV1|15
CTSSRPPGTGGGYTF
>NA|TRBV6-1|17
CASTIFVDFGKNTEAFF
>NA|TRBV4-3|17
CASSQVGPGVPGNTIYF
>TRBD1|TRBV7-2|15
CASSPGQGGAEKLFF
>NA|TRBV6-1|13
CASRTNSNQPQHF
>NA|TRBV27|14
CASSLGRVGNTIYF
>TRBD1|TRBV27|15
CASTDRAGSQETQYF
>TRBD2|TRBV6-2/TRBV6-3|14
CATAGSGGTGELFF
>NA|TRBV4-3|13
CASSPGLEEKLFF
>NA|TRBV3-1|15
CASSIGWTALVPQHF
>NA|TRBV7-8|13
CASSLAQGPGLNF
>NA|TRBV3-2|15
CASSQVNGTFYEQYF
>TRBD2|TRBV19|14
CASSSGGAFNEQFF
>NA|TRBV18|15
CASSPEQDSYNEQFF
>TRBD1|TRBV5-4|17
CASSRDRGISNTGELFF
>NA|TRBV12-3/TRBV12-4|13
CASSLFTEDTQYF
>NA|TRBV4-3|15
CASSQEGTATGELFF
>NA|TRBV7-9|15
CASSLLEGSTDTQYF
>NA|TRBV20-1|11
CSARSDTRLHF
>NA|TRBV5-6|12
CASSIENEKLFF